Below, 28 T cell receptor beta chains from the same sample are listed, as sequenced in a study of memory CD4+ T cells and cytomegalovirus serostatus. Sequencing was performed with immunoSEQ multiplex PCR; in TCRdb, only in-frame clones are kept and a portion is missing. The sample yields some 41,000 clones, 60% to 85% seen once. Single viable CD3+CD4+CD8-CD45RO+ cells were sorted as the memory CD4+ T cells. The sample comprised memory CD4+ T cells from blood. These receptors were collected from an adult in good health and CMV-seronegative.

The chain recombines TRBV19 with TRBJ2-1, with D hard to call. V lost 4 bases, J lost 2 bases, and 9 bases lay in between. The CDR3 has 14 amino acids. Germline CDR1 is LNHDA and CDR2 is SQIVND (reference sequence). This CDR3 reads CASSRQRAYNEQFF. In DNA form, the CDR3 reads TGTGCCAGTAGTAGGCAGCGAGCCTACAATGAGCAGTTCTTC.

The CDR3 reads CASSLAQQGAGAFF. The CDR3 bases are TGTGCCAGCAGCTTAGCTCAACAGGGGGCTGGGGCTTTCTTT. The genes are TRBV7-9 and TRBJ1-1, with TRBD1 matching over 9 bases. CDR3 length: 14 amino acids. V lost 0 bases, J lost 11 bases, and 7 bases stayed unmatched. Germline V gene sequence: CDR1 SEHNR, CDR2 FQNEAQ (reference sequence). Full variable domain (rest looked up from reference TRBV7-9 and TRBJ1-1): DTGVSQNPRHKITKRGQNVTFRCDPISEHNRLYWYRQTLGQGPEFLTYFQNEAQLEKSRLLSDRFSAERPKGSFSTLEIQRTEQGDSAMYLCASSLAQQGAGAFFGQGTRLTVV.

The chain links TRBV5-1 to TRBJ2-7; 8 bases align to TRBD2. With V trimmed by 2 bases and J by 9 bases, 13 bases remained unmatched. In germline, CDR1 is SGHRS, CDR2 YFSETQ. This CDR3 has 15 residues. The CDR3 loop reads CASSLRVERESRQYF. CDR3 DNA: TGCGCCAGCAGCTTACGCGTCGAGCGGGAGTCAAGGCAGTACTTC.

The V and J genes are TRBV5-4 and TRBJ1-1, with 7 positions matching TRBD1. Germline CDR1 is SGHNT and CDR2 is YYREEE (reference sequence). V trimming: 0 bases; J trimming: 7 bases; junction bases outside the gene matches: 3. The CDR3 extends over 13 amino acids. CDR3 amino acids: CASSLGGQFEAFF. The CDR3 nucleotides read TGTGCCAGCAGCTTGGGGGGACAGTTTGAAGCTTTCTTT.

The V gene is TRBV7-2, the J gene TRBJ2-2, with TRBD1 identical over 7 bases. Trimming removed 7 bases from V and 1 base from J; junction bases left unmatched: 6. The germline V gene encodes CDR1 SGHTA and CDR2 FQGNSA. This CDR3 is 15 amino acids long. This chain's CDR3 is CASTKGAGNTGELFF. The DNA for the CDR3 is TGTGCCAGCACCAAGGGGGCCGGGAACACCGGGGAGCTGTTTTTT.

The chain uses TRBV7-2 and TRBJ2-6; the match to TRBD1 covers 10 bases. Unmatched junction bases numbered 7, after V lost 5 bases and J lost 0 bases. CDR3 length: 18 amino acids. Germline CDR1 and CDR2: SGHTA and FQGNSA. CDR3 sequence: CASSGRTGGLSGANVLTF. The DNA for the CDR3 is TGTGCCAGCAGCGGCCGGACAGGGGGTCTCTCTGGGGCCAACGTCCTGACTTTC.

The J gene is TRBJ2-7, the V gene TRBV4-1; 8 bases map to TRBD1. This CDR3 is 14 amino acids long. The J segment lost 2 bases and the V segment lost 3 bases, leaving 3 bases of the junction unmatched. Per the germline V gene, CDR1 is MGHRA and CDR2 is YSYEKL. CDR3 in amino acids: CASSHGQGTYEQYF. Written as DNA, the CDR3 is TGCGCCAGCAGCCATGGACAGGGAACCTACGAGCAGTACTTC.

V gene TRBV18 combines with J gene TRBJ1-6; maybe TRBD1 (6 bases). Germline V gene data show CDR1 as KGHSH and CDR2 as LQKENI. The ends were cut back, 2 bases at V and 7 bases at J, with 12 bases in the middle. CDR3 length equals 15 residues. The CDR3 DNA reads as TGTGCCAGCTCACCAAGAACAGGGACAAATTCACCCCTCCACTTT. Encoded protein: CASSPRTGTNSPLHF.

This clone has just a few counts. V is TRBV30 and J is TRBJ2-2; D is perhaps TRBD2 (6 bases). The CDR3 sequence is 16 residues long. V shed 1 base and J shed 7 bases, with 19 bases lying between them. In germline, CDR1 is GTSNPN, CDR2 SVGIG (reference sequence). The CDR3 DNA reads TGTGCCTGGAGTGGACCCCGGAGGGCCCACGACGGGGAGCTGTTTTTT. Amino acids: CAWSGPRRAHDGELFF.

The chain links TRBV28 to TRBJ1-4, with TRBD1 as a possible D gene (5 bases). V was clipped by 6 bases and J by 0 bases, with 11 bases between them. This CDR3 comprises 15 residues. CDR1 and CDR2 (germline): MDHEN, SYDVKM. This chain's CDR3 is CASRVQGATNEKLFF. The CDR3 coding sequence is TGTGCCAGCAGAGTTCAGGGAGCAACTAATGAAAAACTGTTTTTT. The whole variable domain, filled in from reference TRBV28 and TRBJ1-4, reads DVKVTQSSRYLVKRTGEKVFLECVQDMDHENMFWYRQDPGLGLRLIYFSYDVKMKEKGDIPEGYSVSREKKERFSLILESASTNQTSMYLCASRVQGATNEKLFFGSGTQLSVL.

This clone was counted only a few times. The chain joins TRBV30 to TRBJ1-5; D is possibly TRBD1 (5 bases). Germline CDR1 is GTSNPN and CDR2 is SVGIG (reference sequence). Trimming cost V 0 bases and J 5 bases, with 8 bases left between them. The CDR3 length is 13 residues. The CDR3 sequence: CAWSVWGDQPQHF. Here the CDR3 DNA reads TGTGCCTGGAGTGTATGGGGGGATCAGCCCCAGCATTTT.

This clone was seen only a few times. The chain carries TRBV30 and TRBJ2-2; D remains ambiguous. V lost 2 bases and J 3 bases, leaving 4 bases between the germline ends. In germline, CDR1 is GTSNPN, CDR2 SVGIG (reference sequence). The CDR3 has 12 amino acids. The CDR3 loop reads CAWSWDTGELFF. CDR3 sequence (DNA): TGTGCCTGGAGTTGGGACACCGGGGAGCTGTTTTTT.

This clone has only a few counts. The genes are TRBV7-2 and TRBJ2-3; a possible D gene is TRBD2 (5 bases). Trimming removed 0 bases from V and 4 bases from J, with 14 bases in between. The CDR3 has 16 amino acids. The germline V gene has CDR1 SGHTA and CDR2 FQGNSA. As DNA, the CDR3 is TGTGCCAGCAGCTTAGCAACCGCCGCCGGGGCAGATACGCAGTATTTT. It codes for CASSLATAAGADTQYF. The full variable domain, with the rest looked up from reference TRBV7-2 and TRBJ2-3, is GAGVSQSPSNKVTEKGKDVELRCDPISGHTALYWYRQSLGQGLEFLIYFQGNSAPDKSGLPSDRFSAERTGGSVSTLTIQRTQQEDSAVYLCASSLATAAGADTQYFGPGTRLTVL.

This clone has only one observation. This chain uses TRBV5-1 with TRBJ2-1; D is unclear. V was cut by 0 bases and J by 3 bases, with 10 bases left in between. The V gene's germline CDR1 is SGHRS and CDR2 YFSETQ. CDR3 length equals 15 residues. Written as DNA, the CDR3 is TGCGCCAGCAGCTTGGGAGTCAGTAGCTACAATGAGCAGTTCTTC. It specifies CASSLGVSSYNEQFF. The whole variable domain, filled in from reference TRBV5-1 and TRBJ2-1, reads KAGVTQTPRYLIKTRGQQVTLSCSPISGHRSVSWYQQTPGQGLQFLFEYFSETQRNKGNFPGRFSGRQFSNSRSEMNVSTLELGDSALYLCASSLGVSSYNEQFFGPGTRLTVL.

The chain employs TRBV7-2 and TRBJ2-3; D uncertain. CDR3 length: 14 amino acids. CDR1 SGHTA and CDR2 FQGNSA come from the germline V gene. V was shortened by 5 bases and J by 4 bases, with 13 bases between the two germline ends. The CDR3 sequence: CASSPSHSSDTQYF. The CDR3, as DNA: TGTGCCAGCAGCCCGAGCCACAGTTCAGATACGCAGTATTTT.

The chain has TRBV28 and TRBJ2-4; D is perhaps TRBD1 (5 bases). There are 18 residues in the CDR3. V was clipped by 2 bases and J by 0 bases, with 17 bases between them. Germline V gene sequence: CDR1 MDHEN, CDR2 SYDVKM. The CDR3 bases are TGTGCCAGCAGTTTAATAGGTGCAGGGCCCCTAGCCAAAAACATTCAGTACTTC. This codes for CASSLIGAGPLAKNIQYF.

The CDR3: CSAGTTYNEQFF. CDR3 DNA sequence: TGCAGCGCCGGGACTACTTACAATGAGCAGTTCTTC. V is TRBV29-1 and J is TRBJ2-1; TRBD2 matches 7 bases. Germline V gene lookup returns CDR1 SQVTM and CDR2 ANQGSEA. CDR3 size: 12 residues. V lost 7 bases, J lost 4 bases, and 4 bases stayed unmatched.

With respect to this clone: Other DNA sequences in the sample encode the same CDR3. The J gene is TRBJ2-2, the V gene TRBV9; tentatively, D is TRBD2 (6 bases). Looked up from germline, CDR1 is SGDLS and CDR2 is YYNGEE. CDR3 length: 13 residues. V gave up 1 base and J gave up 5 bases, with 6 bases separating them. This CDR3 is CASSVRGTGELFF. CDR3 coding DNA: TGTGCCAGCAGCGTACGGGGGACCGGGGAGCTGTTTTTT.

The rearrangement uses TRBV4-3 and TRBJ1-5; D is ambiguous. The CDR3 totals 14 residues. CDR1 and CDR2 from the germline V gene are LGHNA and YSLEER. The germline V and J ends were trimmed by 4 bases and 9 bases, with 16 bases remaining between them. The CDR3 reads CASSPQRSGLPQHF. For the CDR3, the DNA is TGCGCCAGCAGCCCCCAGAGGTCTGGGTTGCCCCAGCATTTT.

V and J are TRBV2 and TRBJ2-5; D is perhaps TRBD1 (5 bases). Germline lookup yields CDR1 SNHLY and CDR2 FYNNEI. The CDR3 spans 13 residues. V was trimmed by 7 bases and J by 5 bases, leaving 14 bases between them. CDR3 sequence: CASIPRARETQYF. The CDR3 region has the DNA TGTGCCAGCATCCCCAGGGCTAGGGAGACCCAGTACTTC.

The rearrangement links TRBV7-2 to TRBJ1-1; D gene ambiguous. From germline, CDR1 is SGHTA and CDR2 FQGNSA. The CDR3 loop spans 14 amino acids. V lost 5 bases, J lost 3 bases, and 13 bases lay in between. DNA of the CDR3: TGTGCCAGCAGCCGAGGTGGGATGTACACTGAAGCTTTCTTT. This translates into CASSRGGMYTEAFF. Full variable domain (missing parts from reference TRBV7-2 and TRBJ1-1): GAGVSQSPSNKVTEKGKDVELRCDPISGHTALYWYRQSLGQGLEFLIYFQGNSAPDKSGLPSDRFSAERTGGSVSTLTIQRTQQEDSAVYLCASSRGGMYTEAFFGQGTRLTVV.

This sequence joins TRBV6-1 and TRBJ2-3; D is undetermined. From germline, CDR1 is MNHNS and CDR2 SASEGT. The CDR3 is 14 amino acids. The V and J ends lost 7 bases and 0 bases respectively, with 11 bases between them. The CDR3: CASMREPSTDTQYF. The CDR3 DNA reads TGTGCCAGCATGCGCGAGCCTAGCACAGATACGCAGTATTTT.

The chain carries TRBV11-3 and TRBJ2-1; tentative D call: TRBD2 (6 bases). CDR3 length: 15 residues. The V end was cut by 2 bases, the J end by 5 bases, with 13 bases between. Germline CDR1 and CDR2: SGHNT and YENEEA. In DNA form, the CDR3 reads TGTGCCAGCAGCTTAACCCGGGAGTTAGACAATGAGCAGTTCTTC. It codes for CASSLTRELDNEQFF.

The CDR3 is CSVEYQAGSSEQYF. CDR3 nucleotides: TGCAGCGTTGAATACCAGGCGGGTTCGTCCGAGCAGTACTTC. The V gene is TRBV29-1, the J gene TRBJ2-7, with D perhaps TRBD2 (5 bases). Germline assignment: CDR1 SQVTM and CDR2 ANQGSEA. The CDR3 runs to 14 residues. The V and J ends lost 2 bases and 6 bases respectively, with 17 bases between them.

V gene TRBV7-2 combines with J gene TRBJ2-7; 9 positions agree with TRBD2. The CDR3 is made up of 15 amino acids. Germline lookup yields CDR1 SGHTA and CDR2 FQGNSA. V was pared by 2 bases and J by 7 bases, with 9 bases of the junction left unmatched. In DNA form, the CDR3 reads TGTGCCAGCAGCTTACGGGCGGGAGGGCCGGGGGAGCAGTACTTC. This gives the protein CASSLRAGGPGEQYF.

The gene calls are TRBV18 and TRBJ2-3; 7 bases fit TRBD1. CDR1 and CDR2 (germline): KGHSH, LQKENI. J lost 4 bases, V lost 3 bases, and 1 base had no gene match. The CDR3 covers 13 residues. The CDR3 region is CASSPDRADTQYF. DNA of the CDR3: TGTGCCAGCTCACCCGACAGGGCAGATACGCAGTATTTT.

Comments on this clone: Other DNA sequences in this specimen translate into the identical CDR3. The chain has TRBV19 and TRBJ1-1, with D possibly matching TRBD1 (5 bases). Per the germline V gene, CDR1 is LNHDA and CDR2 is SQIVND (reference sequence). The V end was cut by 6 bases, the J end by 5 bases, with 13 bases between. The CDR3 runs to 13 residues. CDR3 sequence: CASSSSGFTEAFF. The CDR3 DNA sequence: TGTGCCAGTAGCAGTTCAGGGTTTACTGAAGCTTTCTTT.

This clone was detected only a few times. In nucleotides, the CDR3 is TGTGCCAGCAGCTTAGGAATAATCGGAGTAGGCACTGAAGCTTTCTTT. Its translation: CASSLGIIGVGTEAFF. J is TRBJ1-1 and V is TRBV7-9; D is uncertain. This CDR3 is 16 amino acids long. V was shortened by 1 base and J by 4 bases, with 16 bases between the two germline ends. Germline V CDR1 and CDR2: SEHNR, FQNEAQ (reference sequence).